Listed below are T cell receptor beta chains from one sample, sequenced in a study of blood T cell repertoires in COVID-19. TCRdb keeps only in-frame clones here, not all; method: immunoSEQ multiplex PCR. Among roughly 170,000 clones listed, 82% were seen once. The sample comprised PBMCs or T cells enriched from blood (not recorded which). These receptors all stem from a man aged 60 to 75 who had recovered from COVID-19. CDR3s include the opening cysteine and the closing phenylalanine or tryptophan. A D gene is named only where the DNA matches it firmly. The size field is filled for only some rows; it gives once, few, many or a size class.

CDR3aa | d_gene | len | v_gene | abundance | j_gene
CAWSVSPGGNTEAFF | TRBD1 | 15 | TRBV30 | few | TRBJ1-1
CATSGAASGSQGNEQYF | TRBD2 | 17 | TRBV10-3 | NA | TRBJ2-7
CASSSGQEGRYEQYF | NA | 15 | TRBV5-1 | once | TRBJ2-7
CATSETGGAGGYTF | TRBD1 | 14 | TRBV24-1 | few | TRBJ1-2
CASSADGGAYNEQFF | TRBD2 | 15 | TRBV7-3 | NA | TRBJ2-1
CASSPPGGSITLDGYTF | TRBD1 | 17 | TRBV19 | NA | TRBJ1-2
CAWNTGTSATDTQYF | TRBD2 | 15 | TRBV30 | NA | TRBJ2-3
CASSSQDKDMNTEAFF | NA | 16 | TRBV5-1 | NA | TRBJ1-1
CASRMDSGQGNSPLHF | NA | 16 | TRBV19 | NA | TRBJ1-6
CASRNRTEGFEKLFF | NA | 15 | TRBV27 | few | TRBJ1-4
CASSPPVGGETQYF | TRBD2 | 14 | TRBV28 | NA | TRBJ2-5
CASSLIPDGTVREAFF | TRBD1 | 16 | TRBV5-6 | few | TRBJ1-1
CASSDRGTQYF | NA | 11 | TRBV6-5 | NA | TRBJ2-3
CASSISSAGGANEQFF | TRBD2 | 16 | TRBV19 | few | TRBJ2-1
CASSVSSGIYEQYF | NA | 14 | TRBV25-1 | NA | TRBJ2-7
CASSIGPQGETQYF | TRBD1 | 14 | TRBV19 | NA | TRBJ2-5
CASSPNRQGTAEAFF | TRBD1 | 15 | TRBV28 | NA | TRBJ1-1
CASSSGGGSGNTIYF | NA | 15 | TRBV5-1 | many | TRBJ1-3
CASSPAGHPNTEAFF | NA | 15 | TRBV28 | NA | TRBJ1-1
CASSVASGGRVTGELFF | TRBD1 | 17 | TRBV9 | NA | TRBJ2-2
CASSLEQGGGKLFF | NA | 14 | TRBV28 | few | TRBJ1-4
CSVEPGYTF | NA | 9 | TRBV29-1 | NA | TRBJ1-2
CASSLLAPGQGDGYTF | TRBD1 | 16 | TRBV28 | NA | TRBJ1-2
CATSDGGQGANEQYF | TRBD1 | 15 | TRBV24-1 | once | TRBJ2-7
CASSVTGSSYEQYF | TRBD1 | 14 | TRBV9 | NA | TRBJ2-7